This TCR beta chain was sequenced for a study of blood T cell repertoires in COVID-19. Turning to the study itself: Sites in the United States, Italy and Spain provided acute and convalescent COVID-19 samples. PBMCs, B-cell-depleted T cells, or T cells provided the cDNA or gDNA that made up the material.

The CDR3 consists of 20 residues. The V gene lost 6 bases and the J gene lost 2 bases, with 29 bases spanning the gap. The germline gives CDR1 LNHDA, CDR2 SQIVND (reference sequence). Original methodology: Estimated nucleated cell counts came from reference gene primer amplification. Sequencing was performed with immunoSEQ multiplex PCR; in TCRdb, only in-frame clones are kept and a portion is missing. The V and J calls and the clone size are those of that table, but D and trimming were determined from the DNA. Of more than 40,000 clones in the sample, approximately 90% were seen once. Sequencing input: peripheral blood. This chain links TRBV19 with TRBJ1-5; D possibly corresponds to TRBD1 (6 bases). The sequence derives from a man older than 75 with acute or convalescent COVID-19. CDR3 residues: CASRPQPSTGWGIGNQPQHF. The CDR3 DNA is TGTGCCAGTAGACCTCAGCCCTCAACAGGGTGGGGTATTGGCAATCAGCCCCAGCATTTT.